The 14 T cell receptor beta chains in this list originate from one sample, sequenced in a study of control samples from healthy donors and cancer patients. Profiling relied on immunoSEQ multiplex PCR, and the TCRdb table lists in-frame clones only, not all of them. The sample contains 75,000 to 90,000 clones, around 89% of which appear only once. The sequenced sample consisted of blood. These receptors were taken from a man in his fifties or sixties in good health.

The chain carries TRBV19 and TRBJ2-4; D ambiguous. Trimming took off 4 bases at V and 8 bases at J, with 15 bases between the two ends. The CDR3 is 14 residues long. From germline, CDR1 is LNHDA and CDR2 SQIVND (reference sequence). CDR3 amino acids: CASSTRAYGDIQYF. CDR3 sequence (DNA): TGTGCCAGTAGTACCCGGGCCTACGGCGACATTCAGTACTTC.

The chain joins TRBV10-3 to TRBJ1-5; tentative D call: TRBD1 (5 bases). Trimming pared 3 bases from V and 6 bases from J, leaving 15 bases between. CDR1 is ENHRY and CDR2 is SYGVKD in the germline V gene. CDR3 size: 15 residues. Written as DNA, the CDR3 is TGTGCCATCAGTGAAGGCCAGGGTGTGGTTCAGCCCCAGCATTTT. This sequence encodes CAISEGQGVVQPQHF.

The chain employs TRBV7-2 and TRBJ1-3; D not certain. CDR1 is SGHTA, CDR2 FQGNSA, per germline. The CDR3 extends over 14 amino acids. Trimming removed 4 bases at V and 2 bases at J, with 9 bases between. The CDR3 DNA reads as TGTGCCAGCAGCTCCGGGTTCGCTGGAAACACCATATATTTT. It specifies CASSSGFAGNTIYF.

This chain joins TRBV13 and TRBJ2-1; possibly TRBD1 or TRBD2 for D (5 bases each). Trimming stripped 3 bases from V and 6 bases from J, with 15 bases between. CDR3 length equals 15 residues. CDR1 is PRHDT and CDR2 is FYEKMQ in the germline V gene (reference sequence). The CDR3: CASSFGPGTANEQFF. DNA of the CDR3: TGTGCCAGCAGCTTCGGACCCGGGACCGCCAATGAGCAGTTCTTC.

The chain links TRBV4-2 to TRBJ2-3; TRBD2 matches 8 bases. Trimming took 1 base from V and 6 from J; bases not matched to a gene: 6. CDR1 LGHNA and CDR2 YNFKEQ come from the germline V gene. CDR3 size: 15 residues. The CDR3 bases are TGTGCCAGCAGCCAAGTCGGGGGGGCCGGGGATACGCAGTATTTT. Translation gives CASSQVGGAGDTQYF.

This chain uses TRBV7-2 with TRBJ2-2; D remains unclear. This CDR3 has 15 residues. CDR1 and CDR2 (germline): SGHTA, FQGNSA. Trimming took off 2 bases at V and 2 bases at J, with 9 bases between the two ends. The chain's CDR3 is CASSLSQVNTGELFF. As DNA, the CDR3 is TGTGCCAGCAGCTTAAGCCAGGTCAACACCGGGGAGCTGTTTTTT.

The chain combines TRBV15 with TRBJ2-3, with D perhaps TRBD2 (6 bases). This CDR3 has 16 amino acids. V was cut by 0 bases and J by 4 bases, with 14 bases left in between. Germline V gene sequence: CDR1 LNHNV, CDR2 YYDKDF (reference sequence). The chain's CDR3 is CATSRDGTLPPDTQYF. The CDR3, as DNA: TGTGCCACCAGCAGAGATGGGACTCTACCCCCAGATACGCAGTATTTT.

A single count supports this clone. DNA for the CDR3: TGTGCCAGCAGTGAAGAAACGGACGGTTGGATATACGAGCAGTACTTC. Protein: CASSEETDGWIYEQYF. This rearrangement joins TRBV6-1 to TRBJ2-7; D is unclear. The CDR3 has 16 amino acids. V was trimmed by 1 base and J by 4 bases, leaving 17 bases between them. Germline V gene data show CDR1 as MNHNS and CDR2 as SASEGT.

This chain joins TRBV30 and TRBJ2-1, with D unclear. CDR1 is GTSNPN and CDR2 is SVGIG in the germline V gene (reference sequence). The V and J ends lost 2 bases and 3 bases respectively, with 5 bases between them. The CDR3 runs 12 residues. The CDR3 bases are TGTGCCTGGAGTAGGGACTACAATGAGCAGTTCTTC. It codes for CAWSRDYNEQFF.

The chain is built from TRBV7-2 and TRBJ2-3; D remains ambiguous. The germline CDR1 and CDR2 sequences are SGHTA and FQGNSA. Trimming pared 5 bases from V and 4 bases from J, leaving 10 bases between. This CDR3 spans 13 amino acids. The CDR3 region is CASSPRRADTQYF. CDR3 nucleotides: TGTGCCAGCAGCCCTCGCCGCGCAGATACGCAGTATTTT.

This sequence joins TRBV6-5 and TRBJ2-7; no firm D call. The CDR3 is 12 amino acids. Germline values: CDR1 MNHEY, CDR2 SVGAGI. With 8 bases removed from V and 4 bases from J, the gap between germline ends came to 12 bases. The CDR3 reads CASRATEYEQYF. The DNA of the CDR3 is TGTGCCAGCCGGGCGACCGAGTACGAGCAGTACTTC.

The rearrangement uses TRBV7-2 and TRBJ2-5, with D hard to call. This CDR3 contains 11 residues. Trimming took 2 bases from V and 4 from J, leaving 2 bases between them. Germline loops: CDR1 SGHTA, CDR2 FQGNSA. CDR3 bases: TGTGCCAGCAGCTTAACAGAGACCCAGTACTTC. Translation gives CASSLTETQYF.

The J gene is TRBJ1-1, the V gene TRBV12-3 or TRBV12-4; D remains ambiguous. The CDR3 has 13 amino acids. V was clipped by 6 bases and J by 8 bases, with 16 bases between them. The CDR3 loop reads CASSSFDRAEAFF. The CDR3 DNA sequence: TGTGCCAGCAGCTCCTTCGACCGGGCGGAAGCTTTCTTT.

This clone was seen once. V gene TRBV19 combines with J gene TRBJ2-7; TRBD1 matches at 9 bases. With 5 bases clipped from V and 5 bases from J, the junction kept 13 bases outside the gene matches. Germline V gene data show CDR1 as LNHDA and CDR2 as SQIVND (reference sequence). This CDR3 contains 16 residues. The CDR3 spells CASSVIPTGGWDEQYF. CDR3 DNA: TGTGCCAGTAGTGTCATCCCAACAGGGGGCTGGGACGAGCAGTACTTC.